The clone carrying this TCR beta chain has at least ten counts. What it binds is not known. The record originates from a study of T cell repertoires in cytomegalovirus infection. Looking at the study overall: TCR beta signatures that were public indicated CMV infection and matching HLA type.

CDR1 is DFQATT and CDR2 is SNEGSKA in the germline V gene (reference sequence). The CDR3 consists of 15 residues. V was trimmed by 0 bases and J by 5 bases, leaving 16 bases between them. Whole-study findings and limits: Ex vivo, HLA-C-restricted CMV-specific TCR beta clonotypes prevailed over the rest of the response.

A single record per CDR3 protein comes from TCRdb applying MiXCR to the reads. Seen here are some 300,000 distinct CDR3 sequences, roughly a tenth observed once, and the top ten hold around 2.5%. The source is a human donor in good health (CMV status not recorded). Some clones in this sample may be carry-over from other donors' samples. The sample consisted of PBMCs. This chain joins TRBV20-1 and TRBJ1-1, with D perhaps TRBD1 (6 bases). The CDR3 region is CSARDSGGGLTEAFF. The CDR3 region has the DNA TGCAGTGCTAGAGATTCTGGGGGCGGATTGACTGAAGCTTTCTTT.